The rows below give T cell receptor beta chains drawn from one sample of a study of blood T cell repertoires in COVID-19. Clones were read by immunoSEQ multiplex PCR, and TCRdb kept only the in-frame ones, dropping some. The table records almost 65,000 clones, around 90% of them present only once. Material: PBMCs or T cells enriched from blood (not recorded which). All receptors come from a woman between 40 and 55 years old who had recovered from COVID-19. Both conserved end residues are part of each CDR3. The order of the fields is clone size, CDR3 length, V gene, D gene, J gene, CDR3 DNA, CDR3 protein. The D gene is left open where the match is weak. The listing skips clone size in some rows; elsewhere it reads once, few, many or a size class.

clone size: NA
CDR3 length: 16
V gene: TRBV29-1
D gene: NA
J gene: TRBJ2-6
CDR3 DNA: TGCAGCGTTCGCGGGACAGCCATCTCTGGGGCCAACGTCCTGACTTTC
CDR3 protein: CSVRGTAISGANVLTF

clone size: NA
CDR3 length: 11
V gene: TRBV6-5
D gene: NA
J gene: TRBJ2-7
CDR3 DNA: TGTGCCAGCAGTTACTCGAGCGAGCAGTACTTC
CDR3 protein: CASSYSSEQYF

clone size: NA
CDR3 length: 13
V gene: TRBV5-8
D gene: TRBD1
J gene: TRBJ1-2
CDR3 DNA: TGTGCCAGCAGCCAGGACAGGGGGTCTGGCTACACCTTC
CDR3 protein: CASSQDRGSGYTF

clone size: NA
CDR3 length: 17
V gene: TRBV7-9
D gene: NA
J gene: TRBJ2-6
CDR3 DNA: TGTGCCAGCAGCTTAGCGGGTCGGGGGACTGGGGCCAACGTCCTGACTTTC
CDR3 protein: CASSLAGRGTGANVLTF

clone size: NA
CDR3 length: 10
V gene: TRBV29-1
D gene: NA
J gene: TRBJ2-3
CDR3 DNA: TGCTGCTGGGGGGTAGATACGCAGTATTTT
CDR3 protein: CCWGVDTQYF

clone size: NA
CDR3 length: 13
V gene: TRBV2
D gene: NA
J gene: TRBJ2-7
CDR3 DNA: TGTGCCAGCAGTGAAGCCCCACTGTACGAGCAGTACTTC
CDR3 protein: CASSEAPLYEQYF

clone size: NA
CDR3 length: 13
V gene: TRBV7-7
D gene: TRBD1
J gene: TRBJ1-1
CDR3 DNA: TGTGCCAGCAGCCCCCGGACAGGGGGAGAAGCTTTCTTT
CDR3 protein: CASSPRTGGEAFF

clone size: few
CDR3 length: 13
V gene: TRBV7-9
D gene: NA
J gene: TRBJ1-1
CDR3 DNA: TGTGCCAGCAGCGCCACGGGATCCACTGAAGCTTTCTTT
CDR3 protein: CASSATGSTEAFF

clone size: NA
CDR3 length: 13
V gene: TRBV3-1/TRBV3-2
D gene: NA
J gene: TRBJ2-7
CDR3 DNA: TGTGCCAGCAGCCAAGATATCGCGGACGAGCAGTACTTC
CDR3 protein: CASSQDIADEQYF

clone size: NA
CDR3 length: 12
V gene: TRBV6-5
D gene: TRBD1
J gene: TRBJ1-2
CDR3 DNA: TGTGCCGGACGACAGGGAGACTATGGCTACACCTTC
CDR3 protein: CAGRQGDYGYTF

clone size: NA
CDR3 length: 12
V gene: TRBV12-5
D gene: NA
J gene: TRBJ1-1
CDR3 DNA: TGTGCTAGTGGTTTCAGGAACACTGAAGCTTTCTTT
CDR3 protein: CASGFRNTEAFF

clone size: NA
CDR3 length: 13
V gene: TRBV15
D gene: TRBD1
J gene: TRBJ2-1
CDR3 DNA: TGTGCCACCAGCACGGGACAGGACGATGAGCAGTTCTTC
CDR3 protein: CATSTGQDDEQFF

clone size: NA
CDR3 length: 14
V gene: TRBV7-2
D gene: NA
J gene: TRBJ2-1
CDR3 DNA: TGTGCCAGCAGCTTTAGCTACTCAGGGGCTGAGCAGTTCTTC
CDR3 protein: CASSFSYSGAEQFF

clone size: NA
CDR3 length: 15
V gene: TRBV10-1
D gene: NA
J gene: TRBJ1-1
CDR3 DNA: TGCGCCAGCAGTGAGTCTCGAGGGTTGAACACTGAAGCTTTCTTT
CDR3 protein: CASSESRGLNTEAFF

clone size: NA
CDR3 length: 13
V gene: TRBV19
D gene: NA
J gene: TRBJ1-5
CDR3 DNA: TGTGCCAGTAGTATAGACAACAATCAGCCCCAGCATTTT
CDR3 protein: CASSIDNNQPQHF

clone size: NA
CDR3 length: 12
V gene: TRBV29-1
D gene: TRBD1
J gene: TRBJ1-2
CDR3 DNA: TGCAGCGTCCATACAGGGGGTTATGGCTACACCTTC
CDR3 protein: CSVHTGGYGYTF

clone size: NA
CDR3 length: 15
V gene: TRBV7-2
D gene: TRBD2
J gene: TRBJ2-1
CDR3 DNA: TGTGCCAGCAGCTTACTAGCGGGGGTTCATAATGAGCAGTTCTTC
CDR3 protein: CASSLLAGVHNEQFF

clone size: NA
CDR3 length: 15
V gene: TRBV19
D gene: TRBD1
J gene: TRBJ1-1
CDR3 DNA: TGTGCCTCTTATACGGATAGGGGGCGGAACACTGAAGCTTTCTTT
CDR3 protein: CASYTDRGRNTEAFF

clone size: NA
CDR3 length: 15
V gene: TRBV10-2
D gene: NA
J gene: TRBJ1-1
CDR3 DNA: TGCGCCAGCAGTGACCCTTACCGAGTGAACACTGAAGCTTTCTTT
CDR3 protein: CASSDPYRVNTEAFF

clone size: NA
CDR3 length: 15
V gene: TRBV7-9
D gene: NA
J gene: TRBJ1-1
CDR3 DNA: TGTGCCAGCAGCTTGGGGGGAGGGGCGAACACTGAAGCTTTCTTT
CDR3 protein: CASSLGGGANTEAFF

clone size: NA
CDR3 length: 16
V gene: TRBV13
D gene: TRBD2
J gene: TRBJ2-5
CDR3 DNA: TGTGCCAGCAGCTCCCCGACTAGCGGGGGCCAAGAGACCCAGTACTTC
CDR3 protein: CASSSPTSGGQETQYF

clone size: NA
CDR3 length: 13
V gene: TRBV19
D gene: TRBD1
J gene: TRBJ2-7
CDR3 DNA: TGTGCCAGTAGTGTGACAGGGGCCTACGAGCAGTACTTC
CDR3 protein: CASSVTGAYEQYF

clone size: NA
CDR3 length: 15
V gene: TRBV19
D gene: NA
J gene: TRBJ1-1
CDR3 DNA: TGTGCCAGTAGTTGGGGGGGCCGGGTGAACACTGAAGCTTTCTTT
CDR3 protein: CASSWGGRVNTEAFF

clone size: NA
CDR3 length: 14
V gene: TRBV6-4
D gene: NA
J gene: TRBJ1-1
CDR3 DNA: TGTGCCAGCAGAAACAGGGACGGCAACACTGAAGCTTTCTTT
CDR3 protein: CASRNRDGNTEAFF

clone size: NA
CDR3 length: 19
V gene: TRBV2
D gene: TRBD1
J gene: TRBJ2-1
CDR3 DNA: TGTGCCAGCAGTACCCCGTTGGGGCTGGACAGGGGCCAGTACAATGAGCAGTTCTTC
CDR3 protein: CASSTPLGLDRGQYNEQFF

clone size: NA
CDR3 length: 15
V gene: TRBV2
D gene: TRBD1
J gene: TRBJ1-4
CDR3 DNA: TGTGCCAGCAGTGGACAGGGGATGGCTAATGAAAAACTGTTTTTT
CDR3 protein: CASSGQGMANEKLFF

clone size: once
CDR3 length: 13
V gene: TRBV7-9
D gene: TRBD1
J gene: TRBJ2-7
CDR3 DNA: TGTGCCAGCGACAGGGGGAGCTCCTACGAGCAGTACTTC
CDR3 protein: CASDRGSSYEQYF

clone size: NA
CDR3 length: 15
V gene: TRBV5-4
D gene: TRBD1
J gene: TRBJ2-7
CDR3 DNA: TGTGCCAGCAGCCCCAAGACAGGGGGCTTCGATGAGCAGTACTTC
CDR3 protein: CASSPKTGGFDEQYF

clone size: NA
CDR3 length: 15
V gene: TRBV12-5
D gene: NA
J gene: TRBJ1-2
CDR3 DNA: TGTGCTAGTGGTTTGGTACCCCCGGGAGAGGATGGCTACACCTTC
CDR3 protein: CASGLVPPGEDGYTF

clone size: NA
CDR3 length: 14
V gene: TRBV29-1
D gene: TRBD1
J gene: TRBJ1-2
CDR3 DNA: TGCAGCGTCACTCCAGGGGGCGGAGGAGGAGGCTACACCTTC
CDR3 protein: CSVTPGGGGGGYTF

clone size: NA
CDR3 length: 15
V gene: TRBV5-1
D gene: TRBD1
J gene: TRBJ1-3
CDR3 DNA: TGCGCCAGCAGACATAATACAGGGGACGGAAACACCATATATTTT
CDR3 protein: CASRHNTGDGNTIYF

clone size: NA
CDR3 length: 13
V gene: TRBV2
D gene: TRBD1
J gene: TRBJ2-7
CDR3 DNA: TGTGCCAGCAGCACAGGGGTCTCCTACGAGCAGTACTTC
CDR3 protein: CASSTGVSYEQYF

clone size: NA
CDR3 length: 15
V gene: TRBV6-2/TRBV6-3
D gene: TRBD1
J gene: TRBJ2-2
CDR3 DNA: TGTGCCAGCACCCCCGGGACAGTGAACACCGGGGAGCTGTTTTTT
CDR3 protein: CASTPGTVNTGELFF

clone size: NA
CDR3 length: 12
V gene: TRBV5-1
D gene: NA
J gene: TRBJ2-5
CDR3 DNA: TGCGCCAGCTCCACGGTTGGAGAGACCCAGTACTTC
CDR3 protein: CASSTVGETQYF

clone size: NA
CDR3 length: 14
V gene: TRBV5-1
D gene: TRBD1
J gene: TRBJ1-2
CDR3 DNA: TGCGCCAGCAGCACGGGGACAGGGGACTATGGCTACACCTTC
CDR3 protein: CASSTGTGDYGYTF

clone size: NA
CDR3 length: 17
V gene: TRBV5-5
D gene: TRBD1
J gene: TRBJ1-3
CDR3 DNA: TGTGCCAGCAGCAAAGAACCCGGGACAGTCTCTGGAAACACCATATATTTT
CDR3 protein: CASSKEPGTVSGNTIYF

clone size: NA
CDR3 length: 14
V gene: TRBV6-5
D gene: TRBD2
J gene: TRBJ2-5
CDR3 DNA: TGTGCCAGCAGTTCCCCTCGGGGGGGTCAGACCCAGTACTTC
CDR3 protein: CASSSPRGGQTQYF

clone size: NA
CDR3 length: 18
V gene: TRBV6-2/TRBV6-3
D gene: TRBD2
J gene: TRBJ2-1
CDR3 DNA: TGTGCCAGCAGTTACTCGATACAGCGGGGGTACTCCTACAATGAGCAGTTCTTC
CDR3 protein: CASSYSIQRGYSYNEQFF

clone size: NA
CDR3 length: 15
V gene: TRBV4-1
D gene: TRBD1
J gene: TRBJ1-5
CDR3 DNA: TGCGCCAGCGGCCCCCCGGGACAGTTCGGTCAGCCCCAGCATTTT
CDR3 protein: CASGPPGQFGQPQHF

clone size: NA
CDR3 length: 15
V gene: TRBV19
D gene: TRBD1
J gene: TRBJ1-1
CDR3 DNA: TGTGCCAGTAGTATTTTGGGCGACAGGGAACCGGAAGCTTTCTTT
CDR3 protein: CASSILGDREPEAFF

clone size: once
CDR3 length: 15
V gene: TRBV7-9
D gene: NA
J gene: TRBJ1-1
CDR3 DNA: TGTGCCAGCAGCTTAGCACAGGTAGAGAACACTGAAGCTTTCTTT
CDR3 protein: CASSLAQVENTEAFF

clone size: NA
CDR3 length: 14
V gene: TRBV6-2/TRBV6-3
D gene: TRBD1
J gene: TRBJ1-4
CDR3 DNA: TGTGCCAGCAGTTCGGGGACAGTTAATGAAAAACTGTTTTTT
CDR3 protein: CASSSGTVNEKLFF

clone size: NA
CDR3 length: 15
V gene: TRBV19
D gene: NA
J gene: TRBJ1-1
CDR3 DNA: TGTGCCAGTAGTATCGTCAGTTTCATGAACACTGAAGCTTTCTTT
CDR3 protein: CASSIVSFMNTEAFF

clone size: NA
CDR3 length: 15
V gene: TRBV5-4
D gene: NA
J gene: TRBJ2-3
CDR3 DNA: TGTGCCAGCAGCATAACGGGACTCGGCTGGGATACGCAGTATTTT
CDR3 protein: CASSITGLGWDTQYF

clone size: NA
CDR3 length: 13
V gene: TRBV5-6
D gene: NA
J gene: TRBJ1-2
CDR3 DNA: TGTGCCAGCAGGGAGGGCGCGGACTATGGCTACACCTTC
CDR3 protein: CASREGADYGYTF

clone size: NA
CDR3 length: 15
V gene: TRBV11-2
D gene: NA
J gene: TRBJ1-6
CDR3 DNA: TGTGCCAGCAGCTTAGGCTTTGGGGGGTATTCACCCCTCCACTTT
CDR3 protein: CASSLGFGGYSPLHF

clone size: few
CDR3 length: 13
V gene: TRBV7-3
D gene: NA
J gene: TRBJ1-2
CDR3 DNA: TGTGCCAGCAGCTTAGCAGGGTACTATGGCTACACCTTC
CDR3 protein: CASSLAGYYGYTF

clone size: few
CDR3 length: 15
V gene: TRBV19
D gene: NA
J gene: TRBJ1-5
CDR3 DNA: TGTGCCAGTAGTTCCCACGGCGAAGGCGGGCAGCCCCAGCATTTT
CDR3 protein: CASSSHGEGGQPQHF